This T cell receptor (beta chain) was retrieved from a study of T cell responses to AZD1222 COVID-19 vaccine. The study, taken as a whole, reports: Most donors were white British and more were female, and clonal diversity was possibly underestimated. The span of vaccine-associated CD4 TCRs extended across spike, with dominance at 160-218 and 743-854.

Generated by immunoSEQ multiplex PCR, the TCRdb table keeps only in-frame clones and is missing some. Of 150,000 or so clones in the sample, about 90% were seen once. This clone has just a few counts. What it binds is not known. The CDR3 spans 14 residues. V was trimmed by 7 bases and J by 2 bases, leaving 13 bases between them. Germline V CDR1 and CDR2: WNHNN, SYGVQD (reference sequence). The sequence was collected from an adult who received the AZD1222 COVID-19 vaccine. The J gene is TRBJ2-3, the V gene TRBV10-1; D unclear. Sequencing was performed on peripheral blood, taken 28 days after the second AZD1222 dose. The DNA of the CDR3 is TGCGCCAGCAAGGTAAGTCCGGCCACAGATACGCAGTATTTT. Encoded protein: CASKVSPATDTQYF.